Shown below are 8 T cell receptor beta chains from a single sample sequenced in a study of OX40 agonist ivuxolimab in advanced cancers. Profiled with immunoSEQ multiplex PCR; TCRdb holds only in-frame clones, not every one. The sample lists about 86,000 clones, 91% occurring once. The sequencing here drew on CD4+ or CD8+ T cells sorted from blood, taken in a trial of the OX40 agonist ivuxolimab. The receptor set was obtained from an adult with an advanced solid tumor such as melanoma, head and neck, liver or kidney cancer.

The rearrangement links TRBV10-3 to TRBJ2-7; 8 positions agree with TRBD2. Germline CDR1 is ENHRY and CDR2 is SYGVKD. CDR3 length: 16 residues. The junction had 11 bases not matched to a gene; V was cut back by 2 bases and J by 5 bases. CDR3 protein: CAISEDIAGRYHEQYF. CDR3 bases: TGTGCCATCAGTGAGGATATAGCGGGGAGGTACCACGAGCAGTACTTC.

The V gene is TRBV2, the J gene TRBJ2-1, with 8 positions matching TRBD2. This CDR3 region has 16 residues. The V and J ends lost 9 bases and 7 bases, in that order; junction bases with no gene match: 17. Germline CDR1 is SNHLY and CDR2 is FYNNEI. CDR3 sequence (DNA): TGTGCCAGGAGCAGATCGCCCCGCGCGGGGGGTAATGAGCAGTTCTTC. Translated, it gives CARSRSPRAGGNEQFF.

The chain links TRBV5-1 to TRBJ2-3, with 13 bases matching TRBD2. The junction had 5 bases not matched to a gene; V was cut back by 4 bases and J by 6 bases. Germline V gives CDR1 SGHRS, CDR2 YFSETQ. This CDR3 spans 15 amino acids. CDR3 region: CASSQGLAGADTQYF. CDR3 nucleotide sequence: TGCGCCAGCAGCCAAGGACTAGCGGGAGCGGATACGCAGTATTTT.

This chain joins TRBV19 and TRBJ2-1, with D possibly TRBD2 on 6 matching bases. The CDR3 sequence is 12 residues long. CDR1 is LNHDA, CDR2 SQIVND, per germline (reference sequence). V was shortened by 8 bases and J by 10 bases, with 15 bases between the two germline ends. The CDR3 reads CASGGWGEEQFF. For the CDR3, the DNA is TGTGCCAGTGGGGGGTGGGGCGAGGAGCAGTTCTTC.

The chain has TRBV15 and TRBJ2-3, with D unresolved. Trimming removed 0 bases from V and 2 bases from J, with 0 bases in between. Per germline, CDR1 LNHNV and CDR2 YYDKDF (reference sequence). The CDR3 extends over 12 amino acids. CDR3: CATSRDTDTQYF. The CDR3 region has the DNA TGTGCCACCAGCAGAGACACAGATACGCAGTATTTT.

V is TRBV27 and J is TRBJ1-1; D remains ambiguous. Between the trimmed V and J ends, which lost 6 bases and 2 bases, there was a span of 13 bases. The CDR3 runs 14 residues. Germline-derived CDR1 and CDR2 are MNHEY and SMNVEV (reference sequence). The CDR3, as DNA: TGTGCCAGCAGCCGTTTATTGGGAAACACTGAAGCTTTCTTT. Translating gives CASSRLLGNTEAFF.

Written as DNA, the CDR3 is TGCGCCAGCAGCTCGGGACAGGGGGCCACGGGGGAGCAGTACTTC. Translation: CASSSGQGATGEQYF. The rearrangement uses TRBV5-1 and TRBJ2-7; 12 bases agree with TRBD1. Germline V gene lookup returns CDR1 SGHRS and CDR2 YFSETQ. Losses at the gene ends were 3 bases for V and 7 bases for J; bases not matched to a gene: 8. The CDR3 spans 15 residues.

The CDR3 coding sequence is TGTGCCAGCTCACACTACCCGGACAGGGGGATACGAGAGACCCAGTACTTC. Translating it yields CASSHYPDRGIRETQYF. This chain connects TRBV18 to TRBJ2-5; 10 bases fit TRBD1. Trimming at V came to 4 bases and at J to 4 bases, leaving 12 bases not matched to a gene. The CDR3 has 17 residues. Germline loops: CDR1 KGHSH, CDR2 LQKENI.